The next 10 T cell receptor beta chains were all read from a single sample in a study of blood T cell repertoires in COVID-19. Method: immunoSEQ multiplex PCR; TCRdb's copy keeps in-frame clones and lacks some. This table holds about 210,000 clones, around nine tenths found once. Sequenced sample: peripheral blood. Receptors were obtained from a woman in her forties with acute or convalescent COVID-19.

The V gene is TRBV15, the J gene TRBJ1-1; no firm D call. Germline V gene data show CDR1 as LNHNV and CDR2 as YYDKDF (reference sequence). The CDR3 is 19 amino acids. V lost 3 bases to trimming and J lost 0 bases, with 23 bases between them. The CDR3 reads CATSSDLQRKPSMNTEAFF. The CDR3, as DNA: TGTGCCACCAGCAGCGATCTACAGAGAAAGCCGAGCATGAACACTGAAGCTTTCTTT.

CDR3 sequence reads: CASSQSGGLKKLFF. As DNA, the CDR3 is TGCGCCAGCAGCCAATCAGGGGGCCTGAAAAAACTGTTTTTT. V usage is TRBV4-1 and J usage is TRBJ1-4; TRBD1 matches at 8 bases. Germline V gene sequence: CDR1 MGHRA, CDR2 YSYEKL. After removal of 2 bases from V and 9 bases from J, the junction contained 5 bases not matched to a gene. The CDR3 sequence is 14 residues long.

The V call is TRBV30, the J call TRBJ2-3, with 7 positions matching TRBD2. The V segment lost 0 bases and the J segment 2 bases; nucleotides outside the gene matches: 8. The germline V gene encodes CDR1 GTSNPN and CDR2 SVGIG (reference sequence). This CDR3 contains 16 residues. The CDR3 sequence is CAWSVAGGGLTDTQYF. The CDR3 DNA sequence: TGTGCCTGGAGTGTCGCGGGCGGGGGTCTCACAGATACGCAGTATTTT.

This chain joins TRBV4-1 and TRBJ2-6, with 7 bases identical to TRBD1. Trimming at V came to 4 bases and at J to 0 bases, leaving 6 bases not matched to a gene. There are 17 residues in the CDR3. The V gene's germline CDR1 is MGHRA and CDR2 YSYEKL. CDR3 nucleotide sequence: TGCGCCAGCAGCCTCCGGGACAGAACCTCTGGGGCCAACGTCCTGACTTTC. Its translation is CASSLRDRTSGANVLTF.

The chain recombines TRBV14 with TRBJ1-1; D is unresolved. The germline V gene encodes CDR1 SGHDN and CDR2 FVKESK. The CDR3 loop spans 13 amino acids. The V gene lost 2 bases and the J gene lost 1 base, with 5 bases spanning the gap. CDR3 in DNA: TGTGCCAGCAGCCAACATCAGAACACTGAAGCTTTCTTT. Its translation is CASSQHQNTEAFF.

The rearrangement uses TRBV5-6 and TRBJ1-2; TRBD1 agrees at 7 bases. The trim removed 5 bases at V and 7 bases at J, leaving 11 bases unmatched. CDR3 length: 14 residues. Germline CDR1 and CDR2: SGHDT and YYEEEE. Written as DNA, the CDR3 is TGTGCCAGCAGTCCGCCAGGGGCAGGGGGTGGCTACACCTTC. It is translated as CASSPPGAGGGYTF.

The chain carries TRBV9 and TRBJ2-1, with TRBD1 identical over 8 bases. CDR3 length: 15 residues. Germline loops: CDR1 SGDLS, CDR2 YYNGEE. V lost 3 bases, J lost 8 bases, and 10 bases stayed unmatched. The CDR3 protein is CASSDSTGEYDEQFF. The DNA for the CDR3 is TGTGCCAGCAGCGATTCGACAGGGGAGTATGATGAGCAGTTCTTC.

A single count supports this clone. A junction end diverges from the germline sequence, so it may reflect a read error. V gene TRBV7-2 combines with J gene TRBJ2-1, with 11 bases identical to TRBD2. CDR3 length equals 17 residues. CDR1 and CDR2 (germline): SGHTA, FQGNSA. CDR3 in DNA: TGTGCCAGCAGCCTAGCTTATAGGACTAGCGGGCAGAATGAGCAGTTCTTC. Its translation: CASSLAYRTSGQNEQFF.

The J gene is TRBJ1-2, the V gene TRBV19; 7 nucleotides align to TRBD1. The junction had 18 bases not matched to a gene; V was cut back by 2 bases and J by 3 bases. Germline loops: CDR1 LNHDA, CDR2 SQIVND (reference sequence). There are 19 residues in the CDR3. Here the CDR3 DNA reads TGTGCCAGTAGTATAAGAGGGGGCAAGTTCGCAAGAGATTACTATGGCTACACCTTC. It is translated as CASSIRGGKFARDYYGYTF.

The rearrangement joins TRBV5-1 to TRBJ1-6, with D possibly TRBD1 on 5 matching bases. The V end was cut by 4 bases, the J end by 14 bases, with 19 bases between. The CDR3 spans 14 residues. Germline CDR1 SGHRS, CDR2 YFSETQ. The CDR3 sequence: CASSQDTGLQTLHF. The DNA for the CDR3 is TGCGCCAGCAGCCAGGACACGGGTCTTCAAACCCTCCACTTT.